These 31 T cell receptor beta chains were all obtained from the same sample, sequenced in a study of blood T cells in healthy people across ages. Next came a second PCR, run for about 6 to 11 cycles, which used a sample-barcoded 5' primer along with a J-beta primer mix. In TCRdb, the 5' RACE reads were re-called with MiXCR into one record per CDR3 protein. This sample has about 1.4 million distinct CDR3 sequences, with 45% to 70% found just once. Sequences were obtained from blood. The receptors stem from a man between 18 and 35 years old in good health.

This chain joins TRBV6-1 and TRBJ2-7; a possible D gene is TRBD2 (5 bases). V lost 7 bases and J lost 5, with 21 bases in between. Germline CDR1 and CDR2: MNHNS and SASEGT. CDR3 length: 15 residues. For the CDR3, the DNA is TGTGCCAGCATGTACGAGGGCGGAGCGTTGGACGAGCAGTACTTC. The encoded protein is CASMYEGGALDEQYF.

CDR3 amino acids: CASSWPSGRWNTQYF. The CDR3, as DNA: TGTGCCAGCAGCTGGCCTAGCGGGAGGTGGAATACGCAGTATTTT. This chain uses TRBV7-2 with TRBJ2-3; 11 bases fit TRBD2. The CDR3 consists of 15 residues. CDR1 and CDR2 (germline): SGHTA, FQGNSA. With V trimmed by 4 bases and J by 7 bases, 7 bases remained unmatched.

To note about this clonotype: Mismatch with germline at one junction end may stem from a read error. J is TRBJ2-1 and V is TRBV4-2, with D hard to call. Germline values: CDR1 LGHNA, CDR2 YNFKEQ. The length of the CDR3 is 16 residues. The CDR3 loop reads CASSQDTGQAHNEQFF. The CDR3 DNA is TGTGCCAGCAGCCAAGACACCGGGCAAGCTCACAATGAGCAGTTCTTT.

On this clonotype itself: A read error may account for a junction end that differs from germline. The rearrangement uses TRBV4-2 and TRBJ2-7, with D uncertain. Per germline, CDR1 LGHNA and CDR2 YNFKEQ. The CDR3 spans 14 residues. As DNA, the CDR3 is TGCGCCAGCAGCCAAGTGGAGAGCTCCTACGAGCAGTACTTC. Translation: CASSQVESSYEQYF.

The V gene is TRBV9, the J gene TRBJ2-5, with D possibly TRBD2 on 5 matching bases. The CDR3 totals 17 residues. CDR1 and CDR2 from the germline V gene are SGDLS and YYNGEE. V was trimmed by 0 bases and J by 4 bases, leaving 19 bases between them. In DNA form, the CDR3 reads TGTGCCAGCAGCGTAGGACGGGGAGTACTACTCCGAGAGACCCAGTACTTC. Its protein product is CASSVGRGVLLRETQYF.

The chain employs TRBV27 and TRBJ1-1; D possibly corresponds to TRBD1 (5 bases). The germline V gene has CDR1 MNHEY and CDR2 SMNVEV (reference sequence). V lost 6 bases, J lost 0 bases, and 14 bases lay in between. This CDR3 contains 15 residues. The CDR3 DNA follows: TGTGCCAGCAGCGAAGAGGGGATTATGAACACTGAAGCTTTCTTT. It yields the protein CASSEEGIMNTEAFF.

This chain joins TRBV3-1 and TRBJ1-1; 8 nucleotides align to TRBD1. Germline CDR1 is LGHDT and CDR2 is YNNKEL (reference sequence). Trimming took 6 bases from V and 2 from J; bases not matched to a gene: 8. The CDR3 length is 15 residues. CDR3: CASSSQGAPNTEAFF. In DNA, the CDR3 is TGTGCCAGCAGTAGCCAGGGGGCGCCTAACACTGAAGCTTTCTTT.

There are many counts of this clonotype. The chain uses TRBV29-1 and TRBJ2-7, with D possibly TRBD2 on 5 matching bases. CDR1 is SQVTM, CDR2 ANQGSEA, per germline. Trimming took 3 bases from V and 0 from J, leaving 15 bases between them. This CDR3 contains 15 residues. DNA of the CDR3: TGCAGCGTTGAGAGCCCCGATGGGAGCTCCTACGAGCAGTACTTC. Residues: CSVESPDGSSYEQYF.

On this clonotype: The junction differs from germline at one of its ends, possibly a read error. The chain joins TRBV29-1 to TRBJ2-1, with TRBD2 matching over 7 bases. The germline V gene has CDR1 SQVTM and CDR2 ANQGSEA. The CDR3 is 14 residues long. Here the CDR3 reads CGVEAGDGTYEQFF. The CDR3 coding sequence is TGCGGCGTTGAGGCGGGGGACGGTACATATGAGCAGTTCTTC.

Written as DNA, the CDR3 is TGTGCCAGCAGCCCCGACAGGGGAATGAGCTATGGCTACACCTTC. It translates to CASSPDRGMSYGYTF. The chain combines TRBV5-6 with TRBJ1-2; 8 positions agree with TRBD1. The CDR3 totals 15 residues. CDR1 is SGHDT and CDR2 is YYEEEE in the germline V gene. The trim removed 4 bases at V and 4 bases at J, leaving 9 bases unmatched.

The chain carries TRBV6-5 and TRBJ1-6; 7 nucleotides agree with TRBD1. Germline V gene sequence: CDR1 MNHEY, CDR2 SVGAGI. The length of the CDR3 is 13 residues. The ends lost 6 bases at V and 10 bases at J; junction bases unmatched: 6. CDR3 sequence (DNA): TGTGCCAGCAGATCCGACAGGGCGTCACCCCTCCACTTT. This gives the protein CASRSDRASPLHF.

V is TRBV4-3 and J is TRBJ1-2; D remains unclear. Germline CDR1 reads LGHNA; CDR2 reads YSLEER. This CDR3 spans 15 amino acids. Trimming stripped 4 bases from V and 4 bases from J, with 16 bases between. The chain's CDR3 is CASSRAGPTFYGYTF. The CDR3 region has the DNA TGCGCCAGCAGCCGAGCCGGGCCTACCTTCTATGGCTACACCTTC.

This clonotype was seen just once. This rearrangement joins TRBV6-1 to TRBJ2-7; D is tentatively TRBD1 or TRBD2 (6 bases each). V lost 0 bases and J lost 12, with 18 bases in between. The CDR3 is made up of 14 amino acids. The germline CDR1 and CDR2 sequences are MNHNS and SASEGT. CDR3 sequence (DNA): TGTGCCAGCAGTGAAGCGGGGGGCAGCCCCGGGGCGTACTTC. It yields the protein CASSEAGGSPGAYF.

CDR3 loop: CASSLRFDGLYEQYF. For the CDR3, the DNA is TGTGCCAGCAGTTTACGCTTTGACGGCCTCTACGAGCAGTACTTC. This rearrangement joins TRBV28 to TRBJ2-7; no reliable D call. The CDR3 totals 15 residues. CDR1 is MDHEN, CDR2 SYDVKM, per germline. V shed 2 bases and J shed 3 bases, with 14 bases lying between them.

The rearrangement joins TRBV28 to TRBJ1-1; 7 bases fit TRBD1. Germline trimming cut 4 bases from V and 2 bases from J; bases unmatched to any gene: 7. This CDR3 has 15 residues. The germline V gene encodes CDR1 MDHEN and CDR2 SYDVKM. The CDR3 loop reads CASSSPGQRNTEAFF. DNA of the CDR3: TGTGCCAGCAGTTCACCGGGACAGAGAAACACTGAAGCTTTCTTT.

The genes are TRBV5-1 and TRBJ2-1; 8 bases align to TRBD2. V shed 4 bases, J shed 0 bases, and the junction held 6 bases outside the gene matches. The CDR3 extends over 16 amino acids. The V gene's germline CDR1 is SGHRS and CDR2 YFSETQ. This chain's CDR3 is CASSPQLAGSYNEQFF. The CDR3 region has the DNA TGCGCCAGCAGCCCCCAGCTAGCGGGCTCCTACAATGAGCAGTTCTTC.

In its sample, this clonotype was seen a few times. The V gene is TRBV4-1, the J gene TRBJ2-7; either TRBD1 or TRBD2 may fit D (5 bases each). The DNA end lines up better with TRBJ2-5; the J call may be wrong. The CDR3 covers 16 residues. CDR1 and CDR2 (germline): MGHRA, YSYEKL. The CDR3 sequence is CASSQGSGPLGETQYF. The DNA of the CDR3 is TGCGCCAGCAGCCAAGGATCGGGGCCCTTAGGGGAGACCCAGTACTTC.

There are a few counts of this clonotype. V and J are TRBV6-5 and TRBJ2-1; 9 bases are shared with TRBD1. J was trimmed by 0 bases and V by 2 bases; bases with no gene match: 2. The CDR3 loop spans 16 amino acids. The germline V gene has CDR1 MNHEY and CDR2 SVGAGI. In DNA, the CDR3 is TGTGCCAGCAGTTACGGGACAGGGTTCTCCTACAATGAGCAGTTCTTC. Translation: CASSYGTGFSYNEQFF.

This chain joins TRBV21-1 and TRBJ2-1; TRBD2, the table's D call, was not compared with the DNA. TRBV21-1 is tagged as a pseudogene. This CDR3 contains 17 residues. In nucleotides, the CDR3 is TGTGCCAGCAGCAAAGAATCGGGACGGGAGGGCCACAATGAGCAGTTCTTC. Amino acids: CASSKESGREGHNEQFF.

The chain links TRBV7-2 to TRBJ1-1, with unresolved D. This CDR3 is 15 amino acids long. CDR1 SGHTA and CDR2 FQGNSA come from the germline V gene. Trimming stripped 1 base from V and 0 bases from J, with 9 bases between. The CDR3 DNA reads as TGTGCCAGCAGCTTAGGTCGGGCCATGAACACTGAAGCTTTCTTT. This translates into CASSLGRAMNTEAFF. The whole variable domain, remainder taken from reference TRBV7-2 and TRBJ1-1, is GAGVSQSPSNKVTEKGKDVELRCDPISGHTALYWYRQSLGQGLEFLIYFQGNSAPDKSGLPSDRFSAERTGGSVSTLTIQRTQQEDSAVYLCASSLGRAMNTEAFFGQGTRLTVV.

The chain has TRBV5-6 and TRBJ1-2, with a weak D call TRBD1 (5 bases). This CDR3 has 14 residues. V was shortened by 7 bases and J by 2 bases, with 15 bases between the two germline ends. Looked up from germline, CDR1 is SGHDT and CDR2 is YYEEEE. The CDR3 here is CASLEAGRNYGYTF. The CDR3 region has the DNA TGTGCCAGCCTCGAGGCAGGGCGGAACTATGGCTACACCTTC.

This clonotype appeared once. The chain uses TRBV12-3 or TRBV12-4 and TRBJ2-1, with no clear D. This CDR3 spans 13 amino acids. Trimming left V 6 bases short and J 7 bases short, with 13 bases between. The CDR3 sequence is CASRAGLPNEQFF. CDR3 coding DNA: TGTGCCAGCAGGGCCGGGCTGCCTAATGAGCAGTTCTTC.

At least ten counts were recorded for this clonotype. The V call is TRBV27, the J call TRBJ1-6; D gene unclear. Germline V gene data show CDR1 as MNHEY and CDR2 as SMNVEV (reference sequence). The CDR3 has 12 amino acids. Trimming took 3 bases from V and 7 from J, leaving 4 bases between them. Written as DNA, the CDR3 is TGTGCCAGCAGTTTTGCAAATTCACCCCTCCACTTT. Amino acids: CASSFANSPLHF.

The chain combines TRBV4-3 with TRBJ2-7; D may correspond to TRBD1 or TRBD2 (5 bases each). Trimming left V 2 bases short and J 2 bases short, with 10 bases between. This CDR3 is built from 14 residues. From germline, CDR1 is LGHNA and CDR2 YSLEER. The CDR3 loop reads CASSQWVGAYEQYF. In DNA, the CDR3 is TGCGCCAGCAGCCAATGGGTGGGGGCCTACGAGCAGTACTTC.

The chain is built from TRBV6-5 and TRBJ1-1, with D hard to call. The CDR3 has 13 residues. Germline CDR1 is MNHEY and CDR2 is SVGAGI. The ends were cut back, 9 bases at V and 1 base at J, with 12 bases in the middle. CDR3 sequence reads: CASTAGSNTEAFF. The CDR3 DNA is TGTGCCAGTACAGCGGGGTCGAACACTGAAGCTTTCTTT.

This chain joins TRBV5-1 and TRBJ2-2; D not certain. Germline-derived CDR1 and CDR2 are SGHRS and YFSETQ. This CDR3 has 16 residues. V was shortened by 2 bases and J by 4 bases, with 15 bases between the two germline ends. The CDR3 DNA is TGCGCCAGCAGCTTCCCCCTTTTTGACCTCACCGGGGAGCTGTTTTTT. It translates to CASSFPLFDLTGELFF.

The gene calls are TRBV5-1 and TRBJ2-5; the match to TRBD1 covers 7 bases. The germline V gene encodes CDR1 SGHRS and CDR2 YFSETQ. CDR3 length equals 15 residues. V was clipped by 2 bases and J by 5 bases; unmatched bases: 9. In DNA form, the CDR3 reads TGCGCCAGCAGCTTATTGCCGGGCAGGGGGGAGACCCAGTACTTC. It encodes CASSLLPGRGETQYF.

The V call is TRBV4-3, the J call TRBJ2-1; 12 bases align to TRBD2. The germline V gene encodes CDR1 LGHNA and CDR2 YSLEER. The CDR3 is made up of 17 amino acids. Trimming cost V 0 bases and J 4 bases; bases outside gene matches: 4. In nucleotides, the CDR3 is TGCGCCAGCAGCCAAGATCCTAGCGGGGGGGATTACAATGAGCAGTTCTTC. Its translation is CASSQDPSGGDYNEQFF.

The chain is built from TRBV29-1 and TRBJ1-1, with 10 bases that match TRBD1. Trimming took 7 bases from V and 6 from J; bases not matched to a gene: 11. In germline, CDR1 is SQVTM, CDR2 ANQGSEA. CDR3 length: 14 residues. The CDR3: CSARGGQGKPEAFF. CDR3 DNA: TGCAGCGCCAGGGGGGGACAGGGGAAGCCTGAAGCTTTCTTT. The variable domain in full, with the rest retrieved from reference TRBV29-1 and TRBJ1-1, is SAVISQKPSRDICQRGTSLTIQCQVDSQVTMMFWYRQQPGQSLTLIATANQGSEATYESGFVIDKFPISRPNLTFSTLTVSNMSPEDSSIYLCSARGGQGKPEAFFGQGTRLTVV.

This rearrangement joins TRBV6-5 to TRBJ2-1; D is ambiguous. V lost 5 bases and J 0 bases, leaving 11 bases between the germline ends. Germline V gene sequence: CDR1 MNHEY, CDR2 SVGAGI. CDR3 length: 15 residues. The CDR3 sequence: CASSRTLSSYNEQFF. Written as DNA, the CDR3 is TGTGCCAGCAGTCGTACACTGAGCTCCTACAATGAGCAGTTCTTC.

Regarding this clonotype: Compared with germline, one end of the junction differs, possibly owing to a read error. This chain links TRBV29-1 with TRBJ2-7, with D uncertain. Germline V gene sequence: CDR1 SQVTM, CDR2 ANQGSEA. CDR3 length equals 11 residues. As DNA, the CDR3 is TGCAGCGGTGAATTACACTACGAGCAGTACTTC. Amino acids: CSGELHYEQYF.